The 20 T cell receptor beta chains below come from one sample, sequenced in a study of blood T cells in healthy people across ages (dated by TCRdb to between 2014 and 2017). Library creation used 5' RACE. Sequencing was carried out with an Illumina HiSeq 2500. The second PCR ran for roughly 6 to 11 cycles and used a J-beta primer mix along with a sample-barcoded 5' primer. The raw public reads went through TCRdb reprocessing: fastp at Q25, MiXCR clone calling, in-frame beta chains kept. All rows with the same CDR3 protein become a single entry with the most common DNA and genes. Present in this sample are 700,000 to 950,000 distinct CDR3 sequences, 40% to 45% of which were seen just once. The top ten hold 20% to 25% of the sample. The sequenced material came from blood. These receptors were obtained from a woman aged 55-70 years in good health.

The V call is TRBV9, the J call TRBJ1-2; tentative D call: TRBD1 (5 bases). Germline CDR1 SGDLS, CDR2 YYNGEE. The CDR3 has 14 residues. Between the trimmed V and J ends, which lost 4 bases and 4 bases, there was a span of 14 bases. The CDR3 DNA sequence: TGTGCCAGCAGCACCCCCGGGACGGTCTATGGCTACACCTTC. Protein sequence: CASSTPGTVYGYTF.

Concerning this clonotype itself: A single base separates this from a much larger clone, so it may be a read error. The V gene is TRBV7-9, the J gene TRBJ2-4; D is possibly TRBD2 (6 bases). The last part of the DNA fits TRBJ2-7 better; the J call may be wrong. Germline V lookup: CDR1 SEHNR, CDR2 FQNEAQ (reference sequence). This CDR3 comprises 12 residues. The CDR3 DNA is TGTGCCAGCAGCGACGGGGGACTCGAGCAGTACTTC. Its translation is CASSDGGLEQYF.

This clonotype was seen repeatedly, ten times or more. The chain uses TRBV7-9 and TRBJ1-1, with 7 bases lining up with TRBD1. Germline CDR1 SEHNR, CDR2 FQNEAQ (reference sequence). J lost 5 bases, V lost 5 bases, and 8 bases had no gene match. The CDR3 has 14 amino acids. The CDR3 loop is CASSLTGMRTEAFF. The DNA of the CDR3 is TGTGCCAGCAGCCTGACAGGGATGCGAACTGAAGCTTTCTTT.

The chain employs TRBV2 and TRBJ2-3; maybe TRBD1 (5 bases). Germline V gives CDR1 SNHLY, CDR2 FYNNEI. Trimming removed 5 bases at V and 5 bases at J, with 14 bases between. This CDR3 has 14 residues. DNA of the CDR3: TGTGCCAGCAGTTATCAGGGTTACGGAGATACGCAGTATTTT. The encoded protein is CASSYQGYGDTQYF. The full variable domain, rest sourced from reference TRBV2 and TRBJ2-3, is EPEVTQTPSHQVTQMGQEVILRCVPISNHLYFYWYRQILGQKVEFLVSFYNNEISEKSEIFDDQFSVERPDGSNFTLKIRSTKLEDSAMYFCASSYQGYGDTQYFGPGTRLTVL.

This clonotype has just a few counts. The V gene is TRBV12-3 or TRBV12-4, the J gene TRBJ2-1, with D unclear. This CDR3 spans 14 amino acids. The germline V and J ends were trimmed by 6 bases and 2 bases, with 11 bases remaining between them. CDR3 amino acids: CASSQSAAYNEQFF. The CDR3 bases are TGTGCCAGCAGCCAAAGCGCGGCCTACAATGAGCAGTTCTTC.

The V and J genes are TRBV3-1 and TRBJ2-4; 9 bases agree with TRBD1. This CDR3 is 14 amino acids long. V shed 3 bases, J shed 9 bases, and the junction held 6 bases outside the gene matches. Looked up from germline, CDR1 is LGHDT and CDR2 is YNNKEL (reference sequence). CDR3 sequence reads: CASSQGQGSGIQYF. The CDR3 DNA is TGTGCCAGCAGCCAGGGACAGGGAAGTGGCATTCAGTACTTC.

CDR3 nucleotide sequence: TGTGCCAGCAGCCCCGGGACAGGGAGCCACGAGCAGTACTTC. Its translation is CASSPGTGSHEQYF. This chain joins TRBV3-1 and TRBJ2-7; 9 bases map to TRBD1. Losses at the gene ends were 4 bases for V and 5 bases for J; bases not matched to a gene: 6. Germline values: CDR1 LGHDT, CDR2 YNNKEL (reference sequence). The CDR3 runs to 14 residues.

In this sample, this clonotype turned up a few times. The genes are TRBV3-1 and TRBJ2-7; D ambiguous. The CDR3 has 15 residues. Trimming took off 0 bases at V and 0 bases at J, with 9 bases between the two ends. Germline V lookup: CDR1 LGHDT, CDR2 YNNKEL (reference sequence). The CDR3 loop reads CASSQDLVSSYEQYF. In DNA, the CDR3 is TGTGCCAGCAGCCAAGATCTCGTCAGCTCCTACGAGCAGTACTTC.

This clonotype was detected many times. The V call is TRBV24-1, the J call TRBJ2-3; possibly TRBD2 for D (7 bases). The V end was cut by 5 bases, the J end by 4 bases, with 21 bases between. This CDR3 spans 17 amino acids. The germline V gene has CDR1 KGHDR and CDR2 SFDVKD. The CDR3 reads CATSGYLGHGGSDTQYF. The DNA for the CDR3 is TGTGCCACCAGTGGATACCTGGGACACGGGGGGTCAGATACGCAGTATTTT.

This clonotype was seen only a few times. The chain is built from TRBV25-1 and TRBJ2-7; 8 bases agree with TRBD1. Germline-derived CDR1 and CDR2 are MGHDK and SYGVNS. With 6 bases clipped from V and 2 bases from J, the junction kept 6 bases outside the gene matches. CDR3 length: 14 amino acids. CDR3 in amino acids: CASRADRAPYEQYF. DNA for the CDR3: TGTGCCAGCAGAGCGGACAGGGCCCCCTACGAGCAGTACTTC.

On this clonotype itself: This may come from a read error, since a much larger clone is one base off. The rearrangement links TRBV29-1 to TRBJ2-5; D might be TRBD1 or TRBD2, each matching 5 bases. There are 14 residues in the CDR3. In germline, CDR1 is SQVTM, CDR2 ANQGSEA. Trimming shortened V by 7 bases and J by 11 bases, and 26 bases separated the two germline ends. CDR3 nucleotides: TGCAGCGCAACCGGGACCGGGGTGGGAAATGAGCAGTACTTC. It is translated as CSATGTGVGNEQYF.

The chain has TRBV25-1 and TRBJ2-1; 10 nucleotides line up with TRBD2. CDR1 is MGHDK and CDR2 is SYGVNS in the germline V gene. The V segment lost 5 bases and the J segment 10 bases; nucleotides outside the gene matches: 5. CDR3 length: 13 amino acids. The CDR3 is CASSWTSGQEQFF. The DNA for the CDR3 is TGTGCCAGCAGTTGGACTAGCGGCCAAGAGCAGTTCTTC.

The V and J genes are TRBV15 and TRBJ1-2, with no clear D. The CDR3 length is 14 residues. CDR1 and CDR2 from the germline V gene are LNHNV and YYDKDF (reference sequence). V lost 0 bases and J lost 5, with 10 bases in between. The CDR3 is CATSRESRGYGYTF. The DNA of the CDR3 is TGTGCCACCAGCAGAGAATCTCGAGGATATGGCTACACCTTC.

This clonotype has at least ten counts. The V gene is TRBV13, the J gene TRBJ2-7, with no clear D. This CDR3 region has 12 residues. Trimming took off 3 bases at V and 4 bases at J, with 7 bases between the two ends. Germline CDR1 reads PRHDT; CDR2 reads FYEKMQ (reference sequence). DNA for the CDR3: TGTGCCAGCAGCTTTACAGCTTACGAGCAGTACTTC. Protein: CASSFTAYEQYF. The full variable domain, its missing parts supplied by reference TRBV13 and TRBJ2-7, is AAGVIQSPRHLIKEKRETATLKCYPIPRHDTVYWYQQGPGQDPQFLISFYEKMQSDKGSIPDRFSAQQFSDYHSELNMSSLELGDSALYFCASSFTAYEQYFGPGTRLTVT.

This sequence joins TRBV3-1 and TRBJ1-5; unclear D gene. Germline assignment: CDR1 LGHDT and CDR2 YNNKEL (reference sequence). Trimming stripped 0 bases from V and 4 bases from J, with 7 bases between. The CDR3 has 14 amino acids. CDR3 sequence reads: CASSQDYPNQPQHF. Written as DNA, the CDR3 is TGTGCCAGCAGCCAAGATTATCCGAATCAGCCCCAGCATTTT.

The chain combines TRBV29-1 with TRBJ1-1; TRBD1 might be the D (6 bases). Per the germline V gene, CDR1 is SQVTM and CDR2 is ANQGSEA. This CDR3 comprises 13 residues. Trimming cost V 7 bases and J 5 bases, with 17 bases left between them. In nucleotides, the CDR3 is TGCAGCGCAGAGGGGGGCGGGGGGACTGAAGCTTTCTTT. Amino acids: CSAEGGGGTEAFF.

The gene calls are TRBV3-1 and TRBJ2-7; TRBD2 matches 12 bases. This CDR3 comprises 16 residues. The V gene's germline CDR1 is LGHDT and CDR2 YNNKEL (reference sequence). J was trimmed by 0 bases and V by 4 bases; bases with no gene match: 4. Written as DNA, the CDR3 is TGTGCCAGCAGCCGAGCTAGCGGGGGGGCCTCCTACGAGCAGTACTTC. It translates to CASSRASGGASYEQYF.

This clonotype was found once. The chain has TRBV24-1 and TRBJ2-3, with 7 nucleotides matching TRBD1. The CDR3 runs to 15 residues. The germline gives CDR1 KGHDR, CDR2 SFDVKD. V dropped 4 bases and J dropped 4; count of bases not matched to a gene: 7. CDR3 sequence (DNA): TGTGCCACCAGTGACCAAACAGGGGTGGCAGATACGCAGTATTTT. Protein product: CATSDQTGVADTQYF.

This clonotype was observed a few times. This rearrangement joins TRBV11-1 to TRBJ2-5, with D perhaps TRBD2 (6 bases). The CDR3 consists of 16 residues. CDR1 and CDR2 (germline): SGHAT, FQDESV (reference sequence). Trimming pared 4 bases from V and 3 bases from J, leaving 18 bases between. The CDR3 DNA sequence: TGTGCCAGCAGCTATCACGGGAGCCAGTTTGAAGAGACCCAGTACTTC. Protein sequence: CASSYHGSQFEETQYF. Full variable domain (rest looked up from reference TRBV11-1 and TRBJ2-5): EAEVAQSPRYKITEKSQAVAFWCDPISGHATLYWYRQILGQGPELLVQFQDESVVDDSQLPKDRFSAERLKGVDSTLKIQPAELGDSAMYLCASSYHGSQFEETQYFGPGTRLLVL.

The chain combines TRBV20-1 with TRBJ2-1; 11 nucleotides agree with TRBD1. Germline loops: CDR1 DFQATT, CDR2 SNEGSKA (reference sequence). J lost 7 bases, V lost 6 bases, and 23 bases had no gene match. The CDR3 is made up of 19 amino acids. The CDR3 loop reads CSALPLDRGLSRERNEQFF. As DNA, the CDR3 is TGCAGTGCCCTACCCTTGGACAGGGGGCTTTCGCGGGAGAGGAATGAGCAGTTCTTC.